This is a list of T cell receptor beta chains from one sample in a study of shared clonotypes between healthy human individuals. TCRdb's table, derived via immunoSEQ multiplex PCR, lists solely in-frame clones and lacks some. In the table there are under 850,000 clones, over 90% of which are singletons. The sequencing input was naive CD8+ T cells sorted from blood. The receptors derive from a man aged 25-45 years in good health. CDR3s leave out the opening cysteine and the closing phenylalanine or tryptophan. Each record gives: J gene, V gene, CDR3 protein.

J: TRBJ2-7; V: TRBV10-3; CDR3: AISDSGKGQGLSYEQY
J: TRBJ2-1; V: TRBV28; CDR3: ASGPGLGHEQF
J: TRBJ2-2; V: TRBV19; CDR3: ARVVDEWNTGELF
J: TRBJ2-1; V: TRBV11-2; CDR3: ASSDYEGPDIEQF
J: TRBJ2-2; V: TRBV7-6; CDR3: ASSPGTSGRRAGELF
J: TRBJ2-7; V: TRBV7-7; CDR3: ASSLSTEDYEQY
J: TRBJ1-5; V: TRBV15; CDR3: ATSRGSNTGEGNQPQH
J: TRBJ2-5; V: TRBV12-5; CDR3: ASGPGTSGIMAQETQY
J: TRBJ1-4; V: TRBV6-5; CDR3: ASSIRFPSNEKLF
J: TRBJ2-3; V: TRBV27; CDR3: ASRSGRTDTQY
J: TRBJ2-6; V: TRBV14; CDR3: ASSLENRPLSGANVLT
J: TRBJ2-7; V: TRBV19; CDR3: ASSMTGSAYEQY
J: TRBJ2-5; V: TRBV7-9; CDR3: ASSFATGGGPNAETQY
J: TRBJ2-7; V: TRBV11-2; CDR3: ASSLGDNEGGYEQY
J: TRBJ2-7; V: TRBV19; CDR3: ATSILHSVQTYEQY
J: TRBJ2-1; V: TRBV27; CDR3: ASSPLAGAKSIYNEQF
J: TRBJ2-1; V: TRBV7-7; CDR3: ASSATGSNEQF
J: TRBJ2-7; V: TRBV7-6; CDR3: ASSLESYEQY
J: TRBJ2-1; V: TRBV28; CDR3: ASSFARQSPFYEQF
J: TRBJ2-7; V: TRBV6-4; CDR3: ASSVGTPRISYEQY
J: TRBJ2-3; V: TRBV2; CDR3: ASDGASTDTQY
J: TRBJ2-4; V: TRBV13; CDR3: ASSLGQGGTKNIQY
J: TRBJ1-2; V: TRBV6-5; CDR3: ASSSRQGPNYGYT
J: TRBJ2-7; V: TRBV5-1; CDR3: ASSLRGASYEQY
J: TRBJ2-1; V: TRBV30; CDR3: AGGLAGAFNEQF
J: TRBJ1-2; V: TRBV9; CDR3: ASSATRTGMPSNYGYT
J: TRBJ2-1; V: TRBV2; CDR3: ASRVSYNEQF
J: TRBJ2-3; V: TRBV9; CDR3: ASSVDPKRSGSQADTQY
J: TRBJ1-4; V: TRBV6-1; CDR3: ASSESKKLF
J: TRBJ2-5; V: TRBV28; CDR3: ASRRLGSGETQY
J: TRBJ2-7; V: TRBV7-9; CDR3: ASSLWITGNRYEQY
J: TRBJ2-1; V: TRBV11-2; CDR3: ASSLGSGGPYNEQF
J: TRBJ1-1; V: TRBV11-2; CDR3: ASSATGNTEAF
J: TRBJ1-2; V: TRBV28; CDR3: ATLVGGKYGYT
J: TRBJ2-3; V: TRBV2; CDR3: ASRRLAGDADTQY
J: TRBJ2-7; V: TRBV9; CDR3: ASSLAGAHEQY
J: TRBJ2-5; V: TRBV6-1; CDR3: ASRHRGGYQETQY
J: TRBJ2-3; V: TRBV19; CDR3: ASTSSTGGSTDTQY
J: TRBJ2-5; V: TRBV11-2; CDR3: ASSLEAGGPWETQY
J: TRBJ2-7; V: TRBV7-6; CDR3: ASSSRDGDYEQY
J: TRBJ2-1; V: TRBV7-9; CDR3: ATASRSSYNEQF
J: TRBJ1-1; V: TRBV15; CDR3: ATSSALFIGEGNTEAF
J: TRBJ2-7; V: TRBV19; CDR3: ASSMFSGGAYEQY
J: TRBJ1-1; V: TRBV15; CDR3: ATSNSPFEAF
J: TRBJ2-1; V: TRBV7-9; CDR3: ASSWDRVNYNEQF
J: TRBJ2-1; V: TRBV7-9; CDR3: ASRQGGSYNEQF
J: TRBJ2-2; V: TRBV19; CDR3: ASSPYTGELF
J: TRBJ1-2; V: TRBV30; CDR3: AWLQGWGYT
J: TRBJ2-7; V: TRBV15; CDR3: ATSKIGDYEQY
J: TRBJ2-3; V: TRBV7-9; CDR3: ASSPRGGLSTDTQY
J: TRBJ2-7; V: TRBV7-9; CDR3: ASSSHRGGINYEQY
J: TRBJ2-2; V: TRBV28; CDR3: ASSLWQGTNTGELF
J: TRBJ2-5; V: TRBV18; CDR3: ASSPPAPKGTQETQY
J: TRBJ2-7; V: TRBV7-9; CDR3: ASSYRGGEQY
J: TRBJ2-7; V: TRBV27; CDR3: ASSGNYEQY